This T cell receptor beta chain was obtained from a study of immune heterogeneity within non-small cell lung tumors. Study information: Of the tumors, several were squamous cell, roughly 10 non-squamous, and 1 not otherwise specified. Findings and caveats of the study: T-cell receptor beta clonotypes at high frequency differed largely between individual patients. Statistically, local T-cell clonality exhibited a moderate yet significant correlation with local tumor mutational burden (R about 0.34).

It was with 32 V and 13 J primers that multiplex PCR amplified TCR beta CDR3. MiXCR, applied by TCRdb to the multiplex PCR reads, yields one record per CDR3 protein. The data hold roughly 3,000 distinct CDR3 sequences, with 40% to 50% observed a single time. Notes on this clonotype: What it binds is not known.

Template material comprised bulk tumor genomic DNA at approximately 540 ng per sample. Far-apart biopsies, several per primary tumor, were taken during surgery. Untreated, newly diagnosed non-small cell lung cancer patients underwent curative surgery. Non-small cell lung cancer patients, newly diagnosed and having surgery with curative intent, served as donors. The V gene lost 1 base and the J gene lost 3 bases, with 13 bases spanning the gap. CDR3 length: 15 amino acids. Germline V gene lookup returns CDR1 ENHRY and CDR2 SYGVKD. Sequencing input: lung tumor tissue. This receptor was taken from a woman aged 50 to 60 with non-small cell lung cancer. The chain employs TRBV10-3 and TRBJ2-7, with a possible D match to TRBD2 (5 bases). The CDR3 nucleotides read TGTGCCATCAGTGAGTGGAGCGCTGGGAGCTACGAGCAGTACTTC. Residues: CAISEWSAGSYEQYF.